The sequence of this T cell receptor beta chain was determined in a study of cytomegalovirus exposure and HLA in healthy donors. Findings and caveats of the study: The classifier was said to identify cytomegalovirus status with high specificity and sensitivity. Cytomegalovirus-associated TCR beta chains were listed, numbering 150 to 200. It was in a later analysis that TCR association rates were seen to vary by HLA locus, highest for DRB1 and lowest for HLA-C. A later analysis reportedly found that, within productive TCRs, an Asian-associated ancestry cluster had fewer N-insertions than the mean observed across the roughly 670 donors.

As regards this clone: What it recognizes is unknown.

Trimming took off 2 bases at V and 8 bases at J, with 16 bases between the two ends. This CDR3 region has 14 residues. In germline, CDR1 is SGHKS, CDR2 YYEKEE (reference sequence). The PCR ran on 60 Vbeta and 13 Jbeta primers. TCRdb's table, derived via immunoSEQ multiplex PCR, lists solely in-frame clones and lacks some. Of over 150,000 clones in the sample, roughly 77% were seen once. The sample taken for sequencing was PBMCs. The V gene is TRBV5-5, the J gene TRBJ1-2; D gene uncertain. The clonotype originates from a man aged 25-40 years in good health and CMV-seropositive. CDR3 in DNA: TGTGCCAGCAGCTTTGCCGACACCTCGGGGGGCTACACCTTC. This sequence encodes CASSFADTSGGYTF.